These 24 T cell receptor beta chains came from one sample sequenced in a study of T cell responses to AZD1222 COVID-19 vaccine. TCRdb keeps only in-frame clones here, not all; method: immunoSEQ multiplex PCR. The sample records roughly 120,000 clones, 70% to 90% being singletons. Sequences were derived from peripheral blood, sampled on day 0 of AZD1222 vaccination. These receptors were collected from an adult in good health.

This clone was seen a few times. The V gene is TRBV7-9, the J gene TRBJ2-7; D might be TRBD1 or TRBD2, each matching 6 bases. There are 15 residues in the CDR3. Trimming cost V 5 bases and J 4 bases, with 18 bases left between them. Per the germline V gene, CDR1 is SEHNR and CDR2 is FQNEAQ (reference sequence). The CDR3 coding sequence is TGTGCCAGCAGCCCGTGGTTGGGGGGCGAATACGAGCAGTACTTC. It specifies CASSPWLGGEYEQYF. Combining the CDR3 with reference TRBV7-9 and TRBJ2-7 gives the whole variable domain DTGVSQNPRHKITKRGQNVTFRCDPISEHNRLYWYRQTLGQGPEFLTYFQNEAQLEKSRLLSDRFSAERPKGSFSTLEIQRTEQGDSAMYLCASSPWLGGEYEQYFGPGTRLTVT.

The chain combines TRBV15 with TRBJ1-2; TRBD1 matches at 8 bases. The CDR3 runs 16 residues. V was clipped by 3 bases and J by 5 bases; unmatched bases: 11. The germline CDR1 and CDR2 sequences are LNHNV and YYDKDF (reference sequence). CDR3 in amino acids: CATSRDRANALYGYTF. CDR3 in DNA: TGTGCCACCAGCAGGGACAGGGCCAACGCTTTATATGGCTACACCTTC.

The rearrangement uses TRBV3-1 (or the pseudogene TRBV3-2) and TRBJ1-1; no clear D. Germline CDR1 LGHDT, CDR2 YNNKEL (reference sequence). The V and J ends lost 0 bases and 11 bases respectively, with 13 bases between them. This CDR3 comprises 13 residues. The CDR3 DNA is TGTGCCAGCAGCCAAGAAGGCCTCACTATGGCTTTCTTT. This sequence encodes CASSQEGLTMAFF.

The chain combines TRBV6-2 or TRBV6-3 with TRBJ2-3, with 9 bases identical to TRBD2. CDR3 length: 14 amino acids. Per germline, CDR1 MNHEY and CDR2 SVGEGT. The V and J ends lost 6 bases and 10 bases, in that order; junction bases with no gene match: 11. The CDR3 loop reads CASSVAGAFEAQYF. In DNA, the CDR3 is TGTGCCAGCAGCGTAGCGGGGGCCTTCGAGGCGCAGTATTTT.

This clone appeared a single time. The V gene is TRBV5-1, the J gene TRBJ2-2; D is uncertain. V was shortened by 4 bases and J by 1 base, with 11 bases between the two germline ends. Germline CDR1 SGHRS, CDR2 YFSETQ. This CDR3 has 15 residues. The CDR3 DNA reads TGCGCCAGCAGCCTGACGGGCCTGAACACCGGGGAGCTGTTTTTT. Translation: CASSLTGLNTGELFF.

A remark on this clone: Additional DNA sequences in this sample encode the identical CDR3. The chain recombines TRBV5-1 with TRBJ2-5; unclear D gene. The V end lost 0 bases, the J end lost 2 bases, and 8 bases lay between the germline ends. The germline gives CDR1 SGHRS, CDR2 YFSETQ. The CDR3 is 14 amino acids. This CDR3 reads CASSLAGQQETQYF. Here the CDR3 DNA reads TGCGCCAGCAGCTTGGCCGGGCAGCAAGAGACCCAGTACTTC.

The genes are TRBV12-3 or TRBV12-4 and TRBJ2-7; tentatively, D is TRBD2 (5 bases). The length of the CDR3 is 12 residues. The ends were cut back, 6 bases at V and 4 bases at J, with 10 bases in the middle. The CDR3 DNA reads TGTGCCAGCAGCCGAACTAGTTACGAGCAGTACTTC. Translated, it gives CASSRTSYEQYF.

The chain links TRBV4-2 to TRBJ1-2, with unresolved D. The germline V gene has CDR1 LGHNA and CDR2 YNFKEQ. V lost 1 base and J lost 4, with 10 bases in between. The CDR3 contains 14 residues. The CDR3 DNA reads as TGTGCCAGCAGCCAAGGGATGGGCGGCTATGGCTACACCTTC. It yields the protein CASSQGMGGYGYTF.

V gene TRBV28 combines with J gene TRBJ1-2; no reliable D call. The CDR3 extends over 16 amino acids. Germline-derived CDR1 and CDR2 are MDHEN and SYDVKM. Trimming removed 2 bases at V and 0 bases at J, with 13 bases between. The CDR3 nucleotides read TGTGCCAGCAGTTTAGATACAGACGGAGCTAACTATGGCTACACCTTC. This gives the protein CASSLDTDGANYGYTF.

This clone appeared a few times. The rearrangement links TRBV9 to TRBJ2-1; D is possibly TRBD2 (6 bases). V was trimmed by 3 bases and J by 7 bases, leaving 11 bases between them. The length of the CDR3 is 13 residues. The V gene's germline CDR1 is SGDLS and CDR2 YYNGEE. This CDR3 is CASSATSRNEQFF. For the CDR3, the DNA is TGTGCCAGCAGCGCAACTAGCCGGAATGAGCAGTTCTTC.

The J gene is TRBJ1-2, the V gene TRBV20-1, with 10 bases that match TRBD1. From germline, CDR1 is DFQATT and CDR2 SNEGSKA (reference sequence). The CDR3 length is 13 residues. Unmatched junction bases numbered 6, after V lost 3 bases and J lost 8 bases. The CDR3 DNA follows: TGCAGTGCTAGTGTTGAGACAGGGGGCGGCTACACCTTC. As protein: CSASVETGGGYTF.

The chain carries TRBV27 and TRBJ1-5; 7 bases agree with TRBD1. Trimming took 6 bases from V and 7 from J; bases not matched to a gene: 12. This CDR3 is 15 amino acids long. In germline, CDR1 is MNHEY, CDR2 SMNVEV (reference sequence). The DNA for the CDR3 is TGTGCCAGCAGCAGAGACCAGGGGGGACGACAGCCCCAGCATTTT. This translates into CASSRDQGGRQPQHF.

This clone was observed a single time. The chain joins TRBV9 to TRBJ1-2; the D is unclear. This CDR3 has 12 residues. Germline values: CDR1 SGDLS, CDR2 YYNGEE. V lost 6 bases, J lost 4 bases, and 10 bases lay in between. The CDR3 is CASKRDSYGYTF. Here the CDR3 DNA reads TGTGCCAGCAAACGGGATAGCTATGGCTACACCTTC.

The chain employs TRBV19 and TRBJ1-2; D might be TRBD1 (6 bases). The CDR3 spans 14 residues. Trimming removed 4 bases from V and 4 bases from J, with 13 bases in between. Germline V gene sequence: CDR1 LNHDA, CDR2 SQIVND (reference sequence). The CDR3: CASSTPTGSYGYTF. CDR3 nucleotide sequence: TGTGCCAGTAGTACCCCGACAGGTAGCTATGGCTACACCTTC.

The genes are TRBV18 and TRBJ1-2; perhaps TRBD1 as D (5 bases). The CDR3 loop spans 17 amino acids. V dropped 3 bases and J dropped 3 bases, with 20 bases sitting between them. Looked up from germline, CDR1 is KGHSH and CDR2 is LQKENI. CDR3 protein: CASSPLEGLGSDYGYTF. The CDR3 nucleotides read TGTGCCAGCTCACCCCTCGAGGGGTTGGGTAGCGACTATGGCTACACCTTC.

The chain uses TRBV9 and TRBJ2-6; no clear D. Trimming took off 0 bases at V and 1 base at J, with 5 bases between the two ends. Germline V gene lookup returns CDR1 SGDLS and CDR2 YYNGEE. The CDR3 is made up of 15 amino acids. CDR3 nucleotides: TGTGCCAGCAGCGTAGCTGGATCTGGGGCCAACGTCCTGACTTTC. Translated: CASSVAGSGANVLTF.

The chain employs TRBV6-5 and TRBJ1-1; D call uncertain. Trimming stripped 7 bases from V and 1 base from J, with 10 bases between. Germline V gene sequence: CDR1 MNHEY, CDR2 SVGAGI. This CDR3 contains 13 residues. The CDR3 region is CASTGDWNTEAFF. The CDR3 nucleotides are TGTGCCAGCACCGGAGATTGGAACACTGAAGCTTTCTTT.

The rearrangement uses TRBV19 and TRBJ2-7, with 10 bases fitting TRBD1. Germline loops: CDR1 LNHDA, CDR2 SQIVND (reference sequence). The CDR3 is 13 residues long. With 4 bases clipped from V and 3 bases from J, the junction kept 0 bases outside the gene matches. CDR3 coding DNA: TGTGCCAGTAGTAGGGACAGGGGCTACGAGCAGTACTTC. This translates into CASSRDRGYEQYF.

This rearrangement joins TRBV19 to TRBJ1-2; a weak D match, TRBD1 (6 bases). The V gene's germline CDR1 is LNHDA and CDR2 SQIVND (reference sequence). V was shortened by 1 base and J by 1 base, with 16 bases between the two germline ends. The CDR3 spans 17 residues. For the CDR3, the DNA is TGTGCCAGTAGTATAGGAGGAGGGGGGTACAATAACTATGGCTACACCTTC. Its protein is CASSIGGGGYNNYGYTF.

The chain uses TRBV6-5 and TRBJ2-7, with 11 bases aligning to TRBD1. The CDR3 extends over 15 amino acids. Germline CDR1 and CDR2: MNHEY and SVGAGI. V trimming: 6 bases; J trimming: 1 base; junction bases outside the gene matches: 5. CDR3 bases: TGTGCCAGCAGGACTGGACAGGGGGCATCCTACGAGCAGTACTTC. Protein: CASRTGQGASYEQYF.

This sequence joins TRBV29-1 and TRBJ1-1; D is uncertain. This CDR3 is 11 amino acids long. CDR1 and CDR2 (germline): SQVTM, ANQGSEA. V lost 5 bases and J 1 base, leaving 5 bases between the germline ends. The CDR3 bases are TGCAGCGTTCGGCCGAACACTGAAGCTTTCTTT. Residues: CSVRPNTEAFF.

This rearrangement joins TRBV20-1 to TRBJ1-2; 7 positions match TRBD1. Trimming took 3 bases from V and 5 from J; bases not matched to a gene: 15. The germline V gene encodes CDR1 DFQATT and CDR2 SNEGSKA (reference sequence). CDR3 size: 16 residues. The CDR3 nucleotides read TGCAGTGCTAGTCCTAGTTGGGACAGCGAGGGGTATGGCTACACCTTC. It yields the protein CSASPSWDSEGYGYTF.

This chain uses TRBV10-3 with TRBJ1-4; 7 nucleotides match TRBD1. The CDR3 covers 13 residues. Germline V lookup: CDR1 ENHRY, CDR2 SYGVKD. Trimming took 11 bases from V and 5 from J; bases not matched to a gene: 8. In DNA, the CDR3 is TGTGCCTCAGGACAGGAGCCAAATGAAAAACTGTTTTTT. Translated, it gives CASGQEPNEKLFF.

CDR3 protein: CASSYGGNSNQPQHF. CDR3 in DNA: TGTGCCAGCAGCTACGGAGGTAATAGCAATCAGCCCCAGCATTTT. The chain combines TRBV5-6 with TRBJ1-5; D gene uncertain. The germline CDR1 and CDR2 sequences are SGHDT and YYEEEE. The CDR3 has 15 residues. V lost 3 bases and J lost 0, with 10 bases in between. Looking up the rest from reference TRBV5-6 and TRBJ1-5 gives the full variable domain: DAGVTQSPTHLIKTRGQQVTLRCSPKSGHDTVSWYQQALGQGPQFIFQYYEEEERQRGNFPDRFSGHQFPNYSSELNVNALLLGDSALYLCASSYGGNSNQPQHFGDGTRLSIL.